A selection of T cell receptor beta chains follows, all from one sample in a study of Graves' ophthalmopathy and Graves' hyperthyroidism. TCRdb re-called the multiplex PCR reads through MiXCR, storing one row per CDR3 protein. This sample has about 160,000 distinct CDR3 sequences; approximately 40% occur once, and the top ten carry 5.8%. The source material was peripheral blood. The receptor set was obtained from a woman between 40 and 55 years old with Graves' ophthalmopathy. Each CDR3 is given with its conserved first and last residue. Fields, in order: D gene, clone size, V gene, J gene, CDR3 protein, CDR3 DNA. The D gene is left open where the match is weak. The size field is filled for only some rows; it gives once, few, many or a size class.

d_gene: TRBD2; abundance: NA; v_gene: TRBV6-2/TRBV6-3; j_gene: TRBJ2-7; CDR3aa: CASSTASGGAYF; CDR3nt: TGTGCCAGCAGTACAGCCTCGGGGGGTGCGTACTTC
d_gene: NA; abundance: many; v_gene: TRBV29-1; j_gene: TRBJ2-2; CDR3aa: CSFSPGTGELFF; CDR3nt: TGCAGCTTTAGTCCAGGTACCGGGGAGCTGTTTTTT
d_gene: NA; abundance: many; v_gene: TRBV11-2; j_gene: TRBJ2-7; CDR3aa: CASSPGDHSYEQYF; CDR3nt: TGTGCCAGCAGCCCGGGGGACCACTCCTACGAGCAGTACTTC
d_gene: TRBD1; abundance: NA; v_gene: TRBV6-1; j_gene: TRBJ1-2; CDR3aa: CASRSRDRVLPYGYTF; CDR3nt: TGTGCCAGCAGGTCCCGGGACAGGGTACTTCCTTATGGCTACACCTTC
d_gene: NA; abundance: NA; v_gene: TRBV6-1; j_gene: TRBJ2-4; CDR3aa: CASSPDREGIQYF; CDR3nt: TGTGCCAGCAGTCCTGACAGGGAGGGCATTCAGTACTTC
d_gene: NA; abundance: many; v_gene: TRBV9; j_gene: TRBJ2-7; CDR3aa: CASSVEASRKEQYF; CDR3nt: TGTGCCAGCAGCGTAGAGGCTAGCAGAAAGGAGCAGTACTTC
d_gene: NA; abundance: many; v_gene: TRBV15; j_gene: TRBJ1-1; CDR3aa: CATSTEENTEAFF; CDR3nt: TGTGCCACCAGCACTGAAGAGAACACTGAAGCTTTCTTT
d_gene: NA; abundance: NA; v_gene: TRBV6-2/TRBV6-3; j_gene: TRBJ1-2; CDR3aa: CATVRGGYGYTF; CDR3nt: TGTGCCACCGTGAGAGGGGGCTATGGCTACACCTTC
d_gene: NA; abundance: many; v_gene: TRBV28; j_gene: TRBJ2-4; CDR3aa: CASSLSATVRNIQYF; CDR3nt: TGTGCCAGCAGTTTATCCGCCACAGTGAGGAACATTCAGTACTTC
d_gene: NA; abundance: many; v_gene: TRBV13; j_gene: TRBJ1-1; CDR3aa: CASSPVLYTEAFF; CDR3nt: TGTGCCAGCAGCCCCGTCCTTTACACTGAAGCTTTCTTT
d_gene: NA; abundance: many; v_gene: TRBV19; j_gene: TRBJ1-5; CDR3aa: CASSIGEGGQPQHF; CDR3nt: TGTGCCAGTAGTATTGGGGAGGGCGGTCAGCCCCAGCATTTT
d_gene: NA; abundance: NA; v_gene: TRBV2; j_gene: TRBJ1-6; CDR3aa: CASSPRQASGSPLHF; CDR3nt: TGTGCCAGCAGTCCTCGACAGGCCTCGGGTTCACCCCTCCACTTT
d_gene: NA; abundance: NA; v_gene: TRBV4-1; j_gene: TRBJ1-5; CDR3aa: CASSHGGGWGQPQHF; CDR3nt: TGCGCCAGCAGCCATGGCGGGGGATGGGGTCAGCCCCAGCATTTT
d_gene: TRBD2; abundance: many; v_gene: TRBV12-3/TRBV12-4; j_gene: TRBJ2-3; CDR3aa: CASSLVSGGGTDTQYF; CDR3nt: TGTGCCAGCAGTTTAGTTAGCGGGGGAGGCACAGATACGCAGTATTTT
d_gene: TRBD1; abundance: NA; v_gene: TRBV9; j_gene: TRBJ1-1; CDR3aa: CASSPKQGRGTEAFF; CDR3nt: TGTGCCAGCAGCCCGAAACAGGGGAGGGGTACTGAAGCTTTCTTT
d_gene: TRBD1; abundance: NA; v_gene: TRBV6-1; j_gene: TRBJ1-1; CDR3aa: CASSEEPGQKAFF; CDR3nt: TGTGCCAGCAGTGAAGAGCCGGGACAGAAAGCTTTCTTT
d_gene: NA; abundance: many; v_gene: TRBV6-2/TRBV6-3; j_gene: TRBJ1-5; CDR3aa: CASTVYAGVQPQHF; CDR3nt: TGTGCCAGCACGGTCTATGCGGGGGTTCAGCCCCAGCATTTT
d_gene: NA; abundance: many; v_gene: TRBV28; j_gene: TRBJ2-7; CDR3aa: CASSSDIPEQYF; CDR3nt: TGTGCCAGCAGCTCAGACATTCCCGAGCAGTACTTC
d_gene: NA; abundance: once; v_gene: TRBV27; j_gene: TRBJ2-2; CDR3aa: CASSLTATGELFF; CDR3nt: TGTGCCAGCAGTCTCACGGCCACCGGGGAGCTGTTTTTT
d_gene: NA; abundance: NA; v_gene: TRBV18; j_gene: TRBJ1-1; CDR3aa: CASWPGVPSTEAFF; CDR3nt: TGTGCCAGCTGGCCGGGAGTCCCGTCGACTGAAGCTTTCTTT
d_gene: NA; abundance: NA; v_gene: TRBV2; j_gene: TRBJ1-2; CDR3aa: CASSSRGRGGYGYTF; CDR3nt: TGTGCCAGCAGTTCTCGGGGCAGGGGCGGCTATGGCTACACCTTC
d_gene: NA; abundance: NA; v_gene: TRBV6-1; j_gene: TRBJ1-5; CDR3aa: CASRSFLDQPQHF; CDR3nt: TGTGCCAGCAGGTCCTTCTTGGATCAGCCCCAGCATTTT
d_gene: NA; abundance: many; v_gene: TRBV19; j_gene: TRBJ2-2; CDR3aa: CASKLQGNTGELFF; CDR3nt: TGTGCCAGTAAACTCCAGGGTAACACCGGGGAGCTGTTTTTT
d_gene: TRBD1; abundance: many; v_gene: TRBV24-1; j_gene: TRBJ1-2; CDR3aa: CATSEGQGGNYGYTF; CDR3nt: TGTGCCACCAGTGAAGGACAGGGAGGGAACTATGGCTACACCTTC
d_gene: NA; abundance: NA; v_gene: TRBV28; j_gene: TRBJ1-6; CDR3aa: CASSFRVGGVGSPLHF; CDR3nt: TGTGCCAGCAGTTTTAGAGTAGGGGGGGTAGGATCACCCCTCCACTTT
d_gene: NA; abundance: once; v_gene: TRBV12-3/TRBV12-4; j_gene: TRBJ2-2; CDR3aa: CASSREQGAAGELFF; CDR3nt: TGTGCCAGCAGCCGAGAACAGGGAGCGGCGGGGGAGCTGTTTTTT
d_gene: NA; abundance: many; v_gene: TRBV6-2/TRBV6-3; j_gene: TRBJ1-3; CDR3aa: CASSYSLVGAGLSGNTIYF; CDR3nt: TGTGCCAGCAGTTACTCGCTGGTCGGAGCAGGGCTCTCTGGAAACACCATATATTTT
d_gene: TRBD2; abundance: NA; v_gene: TRBV28; j_gene: TRBJ2-7; CDR3aa: CASSFVGLAGGLGYEQYF; CDR3nt: TGTGCCAGCAGTTTTGTTGGACTAGCGGGAGGTTTGGGCTACGAGCAGTACTTC
d_gene: TRBD2; abundance: NA; v_gene: TRBV6-1; j_gene: TRBJ2-7; CDR3aa: CASSPRGGSYEQYF; CDR3nt: TGTGCCAGCAGCCCGAGGGGCGGGAGTTACGAGCAGTACTTC
d_gene: NA; abundance: many; v_gene: TRBV7-2; j_gene: TRBJ2-7; CDR3aa: CASSGSPNGEQYF; CDR3nt: TGTGCCAGCAGCGGTTCCCCCAACGGCGAGCAGTACTTC